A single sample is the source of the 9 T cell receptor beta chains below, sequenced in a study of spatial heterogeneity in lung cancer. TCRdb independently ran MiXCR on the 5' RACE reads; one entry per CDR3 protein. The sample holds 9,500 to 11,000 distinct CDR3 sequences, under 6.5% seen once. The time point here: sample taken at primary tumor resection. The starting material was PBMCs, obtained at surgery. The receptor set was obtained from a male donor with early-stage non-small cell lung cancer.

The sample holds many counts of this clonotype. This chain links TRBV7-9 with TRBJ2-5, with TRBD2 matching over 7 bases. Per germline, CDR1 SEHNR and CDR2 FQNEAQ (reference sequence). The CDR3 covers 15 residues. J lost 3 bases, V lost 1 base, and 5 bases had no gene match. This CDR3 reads CASSLESLAEETQYF. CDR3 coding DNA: TGTGCCAGCAGCTTAGAATCCCTAGCGGAAGAGACCCAGTACTTC.

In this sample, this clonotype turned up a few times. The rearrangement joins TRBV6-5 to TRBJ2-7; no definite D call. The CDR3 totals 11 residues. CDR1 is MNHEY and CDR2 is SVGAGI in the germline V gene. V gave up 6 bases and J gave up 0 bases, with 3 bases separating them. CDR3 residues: CASRSSYEQYF. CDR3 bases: TGTGCCAGCAGAAGCTCCTACGAGCAGTACTTC.

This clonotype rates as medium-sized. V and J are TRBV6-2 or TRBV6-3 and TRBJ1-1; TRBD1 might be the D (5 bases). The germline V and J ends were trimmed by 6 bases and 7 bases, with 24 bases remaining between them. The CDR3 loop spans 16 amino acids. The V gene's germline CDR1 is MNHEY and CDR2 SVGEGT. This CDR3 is CASSTTSGSGPIEAFF. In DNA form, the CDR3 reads TGTGCCAGCAGCACCACCTCGGGGTCAGGGCCCATTGAAGCTTTCTTT.

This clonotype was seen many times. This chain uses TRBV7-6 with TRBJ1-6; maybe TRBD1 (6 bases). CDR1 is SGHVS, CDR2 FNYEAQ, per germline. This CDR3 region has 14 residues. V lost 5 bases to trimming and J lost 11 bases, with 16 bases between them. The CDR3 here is CASSPGGGAAPLHF. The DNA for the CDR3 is TGTGCCAGCAGCCCCGGGGGGGGCGCGGCACCCCTCCACTTT.

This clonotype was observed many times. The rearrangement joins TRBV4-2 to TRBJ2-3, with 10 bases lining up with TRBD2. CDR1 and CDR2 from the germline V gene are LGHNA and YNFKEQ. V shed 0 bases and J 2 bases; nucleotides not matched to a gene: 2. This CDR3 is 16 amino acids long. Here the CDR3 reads CASSQEGTSATDTQYF. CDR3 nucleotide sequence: TGTGCCAGCAGCCAAGAAGGGACTAGCGCCACAGATACGCAGTATTTT.

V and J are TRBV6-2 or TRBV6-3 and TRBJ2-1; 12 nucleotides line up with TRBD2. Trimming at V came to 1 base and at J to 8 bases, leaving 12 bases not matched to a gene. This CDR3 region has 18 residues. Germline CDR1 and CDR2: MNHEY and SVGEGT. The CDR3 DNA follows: TGTGCCAGCAGTTACTACCCCGGACTAGCGGGACGCGTCGATGAGCAGTTCTTC. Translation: CASSYYPGLAGRVDEQFF.

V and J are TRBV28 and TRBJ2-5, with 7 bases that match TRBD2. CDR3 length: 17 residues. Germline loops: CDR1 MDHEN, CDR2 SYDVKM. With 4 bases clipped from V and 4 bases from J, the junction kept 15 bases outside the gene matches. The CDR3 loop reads CASSSIGAAGDGETQYF. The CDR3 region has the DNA TGTGCCAGCAGTTCGATAGGGGCTGCGGGAGACGGAGAGACCCAGTACTTC.

The CDR3 loop is CASSLVGIQETQYF. The CDR3 region has the DNA TGTGCCAGCAGCTTAGTCGGGATACAAGAGACCCAGTACTTC. The J gene is TRBJ2-5, the V gene TRBV7-2, with a tentative D call TRBD2 (5 bases). This CDR3 spans 14 amino acids. CDR1 is SGHTA and CDR2 is FQGNSA in the germline V gene. The germline V and J ends were trimmed by 1 base and 2 bases, with 8 bases remaining between them.

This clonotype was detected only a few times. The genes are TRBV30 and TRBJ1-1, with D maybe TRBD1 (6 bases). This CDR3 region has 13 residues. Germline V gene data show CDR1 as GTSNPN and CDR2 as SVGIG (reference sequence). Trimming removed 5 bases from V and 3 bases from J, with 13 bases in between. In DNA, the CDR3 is TGTGCCTGGCAAAGGGGGACGGACACTGAAGCTTTCTTT. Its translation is CAWQRGTDTEAFF.